This T cell receptor (beta chain) emerged from a study of OX40 agonist ivuxolimab in advanced cancers. Across the whole study: The group had a mean age of 60 years, ranged from about 23 to 85, and was around 82% male.

V was clipped by 0 bases and J by 5 bases; unmatched bases: 8. Germline V gene sequence: CDR1 GTSNPN, CDR2 SVGIG (reference sequence). The CDR3 has 15 amino acids. TCRdb's table, derived via immunoSEQ multiplex PCR, lists solely in-frame clones and lacks some. The sample lists about 52,000 clones; roughly 94% were seen once. Of note for this clone: What it recognizes is unknown.

Study results and caveats: In general, CD8+ T cells held more expanded clones than CD4+ did, on average.

Material: CD4+ or CD8+ T cells sorted from blood, obtained in a trial of the OX40 agonist ivuxolimab. This receptor was taken from an adult with an advanced solid tumor such as melanoma, head and neck, liver or kidney cancer. V gene TRBV30 combines with J gene TRBJ2-7, with 9 bases lining up with TRBD2. The CDR3 nucleotides are TGTGCCTGGAGTGTACGGGGTAGCGGGAGAAACGAGCAGTACTTC. Protein product: CAWSVRGSGRNEQYF.